One sample yielded the 32 T cell receptor beta chains listed below, sequenced in a study of blood T cell repertoires in COVID-19. Here immunoSEQ multiplex PCR was the method, and the copy in TCRdb shows in-frame clones only, minus some. The sample contains 250,000 to 300,000 clones, under 90% of which appear only once. Input material: PBMCs or T cells enriched from blood (not recorded which). These receptors all stem from a man younger than 45 with acute COVID-19.

The V and J genes are TRBV11-2 and TRBJ2-1; TRBD1 might be the D (7 bases). CDR1 SGHAT and CDR2 FQNNGV come from the germline V gene. Trimming left V 5 bases short and J 9 bases short, with 20 bases between. The CDR3 runs to 15 residues. The CDR3 here is CASSTQRSGGSEQFF. The CDR3 nucleotides read TGTGCCAGCAGCACCCAACGCTCAGGGGGGAGTGAGCAGTTCTTC.

The chain joins TRBV7-9 to TRBJ1-2; the match to TRBD1 covers 8 bases. The CDR3 runs 15 residues. Germline-derived CDR1 and CDR2 are SEHNR and FQNEAQ (reference sequence). Unmatched junction bases numbered 14, after V lost 6 bases and J lost 8 bases. Here the CDR3 DNA reads TGTGCCAGCAGTCCTACGCTTCAGGGGGCGGGAGGCTACACCTTC. This translates into CASSPTLQGAGGYTF.

The chain uses TRBV7-3 and TRBJ1-1, with D unresolved. Trimming took off 3 bases at V and 2 bases at J, with 7 bases between the two ends. CDR1 and CDR2 (germline): SGHTA, FQGTGA. The CDR3 totals 13 residues. The CDR3 protein is CASSFSGNTEAFF. CDR3 bases: TGTGCCAGCAGCTTTTCGGGAAACACTGAAGCTTTCTTT.

The chain recombines TRBV24-1 with TRBJ1-1; no clear D. There are 14 residues in the CDR3. V was cut by 4 bases and J by 5 bases, with 13 bases left in between. The germline CDR1 and CDR2 sequences are KGHDR and SFDVKD. The CDR3: CATSEPGPGTEAFF. CDR3 sequence (DNA): TGTGCCACCAGTGAGCCCGGACCGGGGACTGAAGCTTTCTTT.

The chain couples TRBV7-9 to TRBJ2-2; weak D call: TRBD2 (5 bases). Per germline, CDR1 SEHNR and CDR2 FQNEAQ (reference sequence). The CDR3 covers 15 residues. The V end lost 6 bases, the J end lost 4 bases, and 15 bases lay between the germline ends. CDR3 sequence (DNA): TGTGCCAGCAGTCCAAGCGGCGCTCCCACCGGGGAGCTGTTTTTT. It is translated as CASSPSGAPTGELFF.

V and J are TRBV27 and TRBJ2-6; D possibly corresponds to TRBD1 (7 bases). Looked up from germline, CDR1 is MNHEY and CDR2 is SMNVEV (reference sequence). V gave up 5 bases and J gave up 1 base, with 21 bases separating them. This CDR3 is built from 19 residues. The CDR3 sequence: CASSKSGPGGRSGANVLTF. The CDR3 DNA sequence: TGTGCCAGCAGTAAGAGCGGGCCAGGGGGAAGATCTGGGGCCAACGTCCTGACTTTC.

The chain has TRBV9 and TRBJ1-4; no definite D call. V gave up 0 bases and J gave up 8 bases, with 8 bases separating them. In germline, CDR1 is SGDLS, CDR2 YYNGEE. The CDR3 consists of 13 residues. Here the CDR3 reads CASSVGAREKLFF. The CDR3 nucleotides read TGTGCCAGCAGCGTAGGGGCGAGAGAAAAACTGTTTTTT.

The chain recombines TRBV6-6 with TRBJ2-1; the match to TRBD2 covers 9 bases. After removal of 6 bases from V and 7 bases from J, the junction contained 4 bases not matched to a gene. The CDR3 has 13 amino acids. CDR1 and CDR2 (germline): MNHNY, SVGAGI (reference sequence). The CDR3 region has the DNA TGTGCCAGCAGATTAGCGGGAGTTAATGAGCAGTTCTTC. Amino acids: CASRLAGVNEQFF.

This sequence joins TRBV5-1 and TRBJ2-2; 10 positions match TRBD1. The CDR3 totals 15 residues. Trimming took 4 bases from V and 3 from J; bases not matched to a gene: 3. Germline-derived CDR1 and CDR2 are SGHRS and YFSETQ. Written as DNA, the CDR3 is TGCGCCAGCAGCGTAGGACAGGGGGACACCGGGGAGCTGTTTTTT. Its translation is CASSVGQGDTGELFF.

This chain links TRBV21-1 with TRBJ2-7; the DNA was not used to check the table's D call, TRBD2. TRBV21-1 is a known pseudogene. The CDR3 contains 15 residues. The CDR3 loop is CASRPPWESSYEQYV. In DNA, the CDR3 is TGTGCCAGCAGGCCCCCGTGGGAGAGCTCCTACGAGCAGTACGTC.

This chain connects TRBV28 to TRBJ2-7; 8 bases map to TRBD1. Germline lookup yields CDR1 MDHEN and CDR2 SYDVKM. The CDR3 is made up of 14 amino acids. CDR3 in amino acids: CASSPGTGSSEQYV. In nucleotides, the CDR3 is TGTGCCAGCAGTCCCGGGACAGGCTCCTCCGAGCAGTACGTC.

This chain connects TRBV5-1 to TRBJ2-5; tentatively, D is TRBD1 (6 bases). V was cut by 0 bases and J by 2 bases, with 8 bases left in between. The CDR3 length is 14 residues. The germline V gene encodes CDR1 SGHRS and CDR2 YFSETQ. CDR3 coding DNA: TGCGCCAGCAGCTTGGACAGGGAGCAAGAGACCCAGTACTTC. This gives the protein CASSLDREQETQYF.

The rearrangement uses TRBV12-3 or TRBV12-4 and TRBJ1-2, with a weak D call TRBD1 (5 bases). The CDR3 sequence is 13 residues long. Trimming took 6 bases from V and 4 from J, leaving 12 bases between them. The CDR3 DNA follows: TGTGCCAGCAGAACAGGTGGAAGCTATGGCTACACCTTC. This translates into CASRTGGSYGYTF.

J is TRBJ2-1 and V is TRBV7-2, with 8 positions matching TRBD2. Germline V lookup: CDR1 SGHTA, CDR2 FQGNSA. V was pared by 1 base and J by 12 bases, with 8 bases of the junction left unmatched. The CDR3 consists of 14 residues. For the CDR3, the DNA is TGTGCCAGCAGCTTAGGCGGGGGGCGAATCGGGCAGTTCTTC. Its protein product is CASSLGGGRIGQFF.

The gene calls are TRBV2 and TRBJ2-1, with D tentatively TRBD1 (6 bases). This CDR3 has 15 residues. Germline V gene lookup returns CDR1 SNHLY and CDR2 FYNNEI. V dropped 6 bases and J dropped 5 bases, with 17 bases sitting between them. The CDR3 loop reads CASRNNRVRDNEQFF. The CDR3 region has the DNA TGTGCCAGCAGAAATAACAGGGTACGGGACAATGAGCAGTTCTTC.

This clone was found once. V is TRBV5-4 and J is TRBJ2-3; D is uncertain. The CDR3 is 14 residues long. Deletions cut 0 bases from V and 1 base from J, with 6 bases between. Germline lookup yields CDR1 SGHNT and CDR2 YYREEE (reference sequence). For the CDR3, the DNA is TGTGCCAGCAGCTTGGGACTGCGCACAGATACGCAGTATTTT. Translating it yields CASSLGLRTDTQYF.

The gene calls are TRBV24-1 and TRBJ2-1, with TRBD1 identical over 8 bases. The CDR3 is made up of 16 amino acids. With V trimmed by 5 bases and J by 3 bases, 8 bases remained unmatched. CDR1 is KGHDR and CDR2 is SFDVKD in the germline V gene. CDR3 DNA sequence: TGTGCCACCAGTGTTACCGGGACAGGTCTCTACAATGAGCAGTTCTTC. Translated: CATSVTGTGLYNEQFF.

The chain combines TRBV27 with TRBJ2-5; tentatively, D is TRBD2 (5 bases). In germline, CDR1 is MNHEY, CDR2 SMNVEV (reference sequence). Trimming stripped 5 bases from V and 2 bases from J, with 12 bases between. The CDR3 is 14 residues long. This CDR3 reads CASSPPGSQETQYF. DNA of the CDR3: TGTGCCAGCAGTCCTCCGGGGTCTCAAGAGACCCAGTACTTC.

The rearrangement links TRBV11-1 to TRBJ2-3; 7 nucleotides agree with TRBD2. Germline CDR1 is SGHAT and CDR2 is FQDESV (reference sequence). The trim removed 1 base at V and 0 bases at J, leaving 4 bases unmatched. The CDR3 has 16 amino acids. The CDR3: CASSLVRGTSTDTQYF. CDR3 in DNA: TGTGCCAGCAGCTTAGTGCGGGGGACTAGCACAGATACGCAGTATTTT.

This chain links TRBV11-2 with TRBJ1-1; D not certain. The CDR3 spans 13 residues. Germline assignment: CDR1 SGHAT and CDR2 FQNNGV. Between the trimmed V and J ends, which lost 5 bases and 0 bases, there was a span of 7 bases. The CDR3 loop reads CASSRGLNTEAFF. The CDR3 coding sequence is TGTGCCAGCAGCCGAGGATTGAACACTGAAGCTTTCTTT.

The rearrangement links TRBV5-6 to TRBJ2-1; TRBD1 matches 11 bases. The CDR3 loop spans 17 amino acids. After removal of 0 bases from V and 9 bases from J, the junction contained 11 bases not matched to a gene. CDR1 SGHDT and CDR2 YYEEEE come from the germline V gene. DNA for the CDR3: TGTGCCAGCAGCTTGGGACCGGGACAGGGGGATCGTGGTGAGCAGTTCTTC. This sequence encodes CASSLGPGQGDRGEQFF.

The chain joins TRBV6-4 to TRBJ2-1; D is unclear. The V end was cut by 3 bases, the J end by 7 bases, with 10 bases between. This CDR3 is 13 amino acids long. Germline V CDR1 and CDR2: MRHNA, SNTAGT. The CDR3 DNA sequence: TGTGCCAGCAGTGAGACGGGTACAAATGAGCAGTTCTTC. Amino acid sequence: CASSETGTNEQFF.

The rearrangement links TRBV9 to TRBJ2-1; weak D call: TRBD1 (6 bases). V was trimmed by 3 bases and J by 6 bases, leaving 16 bases between them. The CDR3 loop spans 15 amino acids. The germline CDR1 and CDR2 sequences are SGDLS and YYNGEE. The CDR3 DNA sequence: TGTGCCAGCAGCGGCGGACCCGAGGGGGTCAATGAGCAGTTCTTC. Amino acids: CASSGGPEGVNEQFF.

The rearrangement uses TRBV25-1 and TRBJ1-4; D perhaps matches TRBD1 (5 bases). This CDR3 has 13 amino acids. V was trimmed by 7 bases and J by 8 bases, leaving 14 bases between them. The germline CDR1 and CDR2 sequences are MGHDK and SYGVNS. The CDR3 nucleotides read TGTGCCAGCATGCGGCAGGGTGGCGAAAAACTGTTTTTT. The encoded protein is CASMRQGGEKLFF.

The chain recombines TRBV3-1 (or the pseudogene TRBV3-2) with TRBJ1-1; 7 bases map to TRBD1. The germline gives CDR1 LGHDT, CDR2 YNNKEL (reference sequence). The J segment lost 6 bases and the V segment lost 3 bases, leaving 7 bases of the junction unmatched. The CDR3 is 14 amino acids. CDR3 DNA: TGTGCCAGCAGCCAGAACAGGGGTGAGGCTGAAGCTTTCTTT. It is translated as CASSQNRGEAEAFF.

As for this clone: One end of the junction varies from germline; a read error may be responsible. V usage is TRBV28 and J usage is TRBJ1-1; D gene unclear. Germline CDR1 and CDR2: MDHEN and SYDVKM. CDR3 size: 13 residues. CDR3 sequence (DNA): TGTGCCAGCAGTCCCCTGTTAAACAGTGAAGCTTTCTTT. Amino acid sequence: CASSPLLNSEAFF.

In this sample, this clone turned up once. The chain combines TRBV6-4 with TRBJ2-3, with 13 bases lining up with TRBD2. Trimming removed 0 bases from V and 6 bases from J; junction bases left unmatched: 3. The CDR3 sequence is 16 residues long. CDR1 is MRHNA and CDR2 is SNTAGT in the germline V gene. CDR3 DNA sequence: TGTGCCAGCAGTGACTCGGGGACTAGCGGGGTGGATACGCAGTATTTT. This encodes CASSDSGTSGVDTQYF.

This chain uses TRBV6-5 with TRBJ2-3; TRBD2 might be the D (7 bases). This CDR3 has 15 amino acids. The germline gives CDR1 MNHEY, CDR2 SVGAGI. V was cut by 2 bases and J by 2 bases, with 11 bases left in between. CDR3 residues: CASSYVGGVTDTQYF. The CDR3 region has the DNA TGTGCCAGCAGTTACGTAGGGGGGGTCACAGATACGCAGTATTTT.

This clone has a handful of counts. The rearrangement uses TRBV7-6 and TRBJ2-2; perhaps TRBD2 as D (5 bases). The CDR3 is 16 amino acids. Per germline, CDR1 SGHVS and CDR2 FNYEAQ. Trimming removed 1 base at V and 6 bases at J, with 15 bases between. CDR3 residues: CASSLGLTGSAGELFF. CDR3 DNA: TGTGCCAGCAGCTTAGGGCTTACGGGGAGCGCCGGGGAGCTGTTTTTT.

The rearrangement joins TRBV3-1 (or the pseudogene TRBV3-2) to TRBJ2-2; TRBD1 matches at 11 bases. Germline V gives CDR1 LGHDT, CDR2 YNNKEL (reference sequence). This CDR3 has 20 amino acids. J lost 9 bases, V lost 4 bases, and 22 bases had no gene match. CDR3 loop: CASSLSPGQGARGRLRELFF. The CDR3 DNA reads TGTGCCAGCAGCCTCTCCCCAGGACAGGGGGCGCGGGGTCGGCTCAGGGAGCTGTTTTTT.

The chain couples TRBV23-1 to TRBJ2-7; D is possibly TRBD1 (6 bases). TRBV23-1 counts as an open reading frame of uncertain function. The V end lost 2 bases, the J end lost 9 bases, and 14 bases lay between the germline ends. The CDR3 loop spans 13 amino acids. The CDR3 region is CASSQRTEAGQYV. CDR3 DNA sequence: TGCGCCAGCAGTCAACGGACAGAGGCGGGGCAGTACGTC.

The chain combines TRBV9 with TRBJ1-5; no clear D gene. The CDR3 covers 14 residues. Trimming removed 3 bases from V and 6 bases from J, with 13 bases in between. Germline values: CDR1 SGDLS, CDR2 YYNGEE. CDR3 DNA sequence: TGTGCCAGCAGCGCTTCCGGCGGGGTTCAGCCCCAGCATTTT. The encoded protein is CASSASGGVQPQHF. Drawing the rest from reference TRBV9 and TRBJ1-5, the complete variable domain is DSGVTQTPKHLITATGQRVTLRCSPRSGDLSVYWYQQSLDQGLQFLIQYYNGEERAKGNILERFSAQQFPDLHSELNLSSLELGDSALYFCASSASGGVQPQHFGDGTRLSIL.